This T cell receptor (beta chain) was captured in a study of CD8 T cells in ankylosing spondylitis. For this clonotype: Its matching antigen is unknown. An end of the junction does not agree with germline; a read error may underlie this.

This CDR3 comprises 14 residues. Germline CDR1 and CDR2: SNHLY and FYNNEI. TCRdb reanalysed the 5' RACE reads using MiXCR and keeps one entry per CDR3 protein. The sample lists 250,000 to 350,000 distinct CDR3 sequences, about 20% occurring once. Findings and limits, study-wide: Previously reported in reactive arthritis synovial fluid and blood were some of the motif variants. Disease-associated clones were reportedly significantly overrepresented in matched ankylosing spondylitis synovial fluid.

Sequencing was done on a sample of blood, either unsorted or a sorted T cell fraction (not recorded which). This receptor was identified in a male donor with ankylosing spondylitis or in good health (not recorded which). The chain joins TRBV2 to TRBJ2-1; 8 bases agree with TRBD1. The CDR3 DNA reads as TGTGCCAGCAGGGAAGGACAGGGCTACAATGAGCAGTTCTTC. It codes for CASREGQGYNEQFF.